The rows below give T cell receptor beta chains drawn from one sample of a study of blood T cell repertoires in COVID-19. The repertoire was sequenced with immunoSEQ multiplex PCR; TCRdb's copy has only in-frame clones and lacks some. Here the sample spans some 170,000 clones, about three quarters being singletons. Specimen: peripheral blood. These TCRs come from a man in his sixties or seventies with acute or convalescent COVID-19. The CDR3 runs from the conserved cysteine through the conserved F or W. D genes are given only for firm matches. The listing skips clone size in some rows; elsewhere it reads once, few, many or a size class.

D | J | V | size | DNA | CDR3
. | TRBJ1-2 | TRBV19 | . | TGTGCCAGTAGTATAGGGGCAGGGGTTGGCTACACCTTC | CASSIGAGVGYTF
TRBD1 | TRBJ2-7 | TRBV29-1 | . | TGCAGCGTTGAAGAGACAGGGTCTGTCGAGCAGTACTTC | CSVEETGSVEQYF
TRBD1 | TRBJ2-3 | TRBV28 | . | TGTGCCAGCACCCTAAGGGGACAGGGGGCCACAGATACGCAGTATTTT | CASTLRGQGATDTQYF
. | TRBJ2-2 | TRBV7-8 | . | TGTGCCAGCAGCAAATATGGACAGCCGAACACCGGGGAGCTGTTTTTT | CASSKYGQPNTGELFF
. | TRBJ2-2 | TRBV18 | . | TGTGCCAGCTCACCTCAAGGGGAGCTGTTTTTT | CASSPQGELFF
. | TRBJ1-6 | TRBV18 | . | TGTGCCAGCTCACCCGGTAGTAATTCACCCCTCCACTTT | CASSPGSNSPLHF
. | TRBJ2-1 | TRBV27 | few | TGTGCCAGCAGGAGGAGCGGAGCCTCCTACAATGAGCAGTTCTTC | CASRRSGASYNEQFF
. | TRBJ1-2 | TRBV18 | few | TGTGCCAGCTCACCACCGGAGGGCACCTTCGGTGGCTACACCTTC | CASSPPEGTFGGYTF
. | TRBJ2-4 | TRBV7-2 | once | TGTGCCAGCAGCTTAGCGCCGGGAGCCAAAAACATTCAGTACTTC | CASSLAPGAKNIQYF
. | TRBJ2-1 | TRBV9 | . | TGTGCCAGCAGCGTAGGTGGGCAGGGAGGTCCCTGGGAGCAGTTCTTC | CASSVGGQGGPWEQFF
TRBD1 | TRBJ1-5 | TRBV6-5 | . | TGTGCCAGCAGCCGGGACAGTTTACAGCCCCAGCATTTT | CASSRDSLQPQHF
. | TRBJ1-2 | TRBV7-8 | . | TGTGCCAGCAGCTTGGGGGGAATGTACTATGGCTACACCTTC | CASSLGGMYYGYTF
TRBD2 | TRBJ2-5 | TRBV9 | . | TGTGCCAGCAGCGTAGCTGTGACTAGCGGGTCCCAAGAGACCCAGTACTTC | CASSVAVTSGSQETQYF
. | TRBJ1-2 | TRBV19 | . | TGTGCCAGTCACAGGGATGGGGGCTACACCTTC | CASHRDGGYTF
. | TRBJ1-4 | TRBV2 | . | TGTGCCAGCAGCCTGACAACAACTAATGAAAAACTGTTTTTT | CASSLTTTNEKLFF
. | TRBJ2-1 | TRBV10-1 | . | TGCGCCAGCAGTGGGGAGCTTCGGGAGCAGTTCTTC | CASSGELREQFF
. | TRBJ2-1 | TRBV7-9 | . | TGTGCCAGCAGCACCCGGGGGTCCGGGCGTGAGCAGTTCTTC | CASSTRGSGREQFF
TRBD1 | TRBJ1-1 | TRBV5-1 | . | TGCGCCAGCAGCTCCAGAAGCCTCAGGGGACAGGGGACTGAAGCTTTCTTT | CASSSRSLRGQGTEAFF
. | TRBJ1-2 | TRBV6-5 | . | TGTGCCAGCAGTTACCAGGGTTCCAGAGGCTACACCTTC | CASSYQGSRGYTF
. | TRBJ1-2 | TRBV2 | . | TGTGCCAGCAGAATGGGAGTCAACTATGGCTACACCTTC | CASRMGVNYGYTF
. | TRBJ1-5 | TRBV7-2 | . | TGTGCCAGCAGCCCCTTCGCCGAGGATCAGCCCCAGCATTTT | CASSPFAEDQPQHF
TRBD1 | TRBJ1-6 | TRBV7-2 | once | TGTGCCAGCAGATTGGCGGACAGGGGAAACAATTCACCCCTCCACTTT | CASRLADRGNNSPLHF
. | TRBJ2-3 | TRBV28 | . | TGTGCCAGCAACCGGGCAGATACGCAGTATTTT | CASNRADTQYF
TRBD1 | TRBJ2-5 | TRBV28 | . | TGTGCCAGCAGTTTGTTGGGACAGGGGGGAGAGACCCAGTACTTC | CASSLLGQGGETQYF
. | TRBJ1-2 | TRBV5-4 | . | TGTGCCAGCAGTACCGGGGTCTATGGCTACACCTTC | CASSTGVYGYTF
. | TRBJ2-5 | TRBV2 | . | TGTGCCAGCAGTGTCGGGACTTCAGTCGGGCAAGAGACCCAGTACTTC | CASSVGTSVGQETQYF
TRBD2 | TRBJ2-5 | TRBV19 | . | TGTGCCAGTAGTATTGCGGGAGGGCCCGAAGAGACCCAGTACTTC | CASSIAGGPEETQYF
TRBD2 | TRBJ2-3 | TRBV29-1 | few | TGCAGCGTTGAGTTGGGACTAGCCCAACGGGATACGCAGTATTTT | CSVELGLAQRDTQYF
. | TRBJ1-1 | TRBV28 | . | TGTGCCAGCAGTTTAGGTGTTCGGGGTTTGGACACTGAAGCTTTCTTT | CASSLGVRGLDTEAFF
TRBD2 | TRBJ2-7 | TRBV4-2 | . | TGTGCCAGCAGCCAAGAAATAGCGGGCGGCACCTACGAGCAGTACTTC | CASSQEIAGGTYEQYF
TRBD1 | TRBJ1-5 | TRBV27 | few | TGTGCCAGCAGTTTATTAACCGGGACAGGGGACAATCAGCCCCAGCATTTT | CASSLLTGTGDNQPQHF
TRBD2 | TRBJ2-1 | TRBV10-2 | . | TGCGCCAGCAGCCCGGGGGGATTCCCCAATGAGCAGTTCTTC | CASSPGGFPNEQFF
. | TRBJ1-4 | TRBV10-1 | . | TGCGCCAGCAGTGAGGCGGACAGCGCTAATGAAAAACTGTTTTTT | CASSEADSANEKLFF
. | TRBJ1-2 | TRBV19 | . | TGTGCCAGTATCCCGGACAGTCCTAACTATGGCTACACCTTC | CASIPDSPNYGYTF
TRBD1 | TRBJ1-1 | TRBV3-1/TRBV3-2 | . | TGTGCCAGCAGCCAGATCACAGGGGCAGCTTTCTTT | CASSQITGAAFF
TRBD2 | TRBJ2-1 | TRBV5-1 | few | TGCGCCAGCAGCTCCGGGACTAGTCCCAATGAGCAGTTCTTC | CASSSGTSPNEQFF
TRBD1 | TRBJ1-1 | TRBV7-8 | . | TGTGCCAGCAGCTTATTCCTACAGGGGGAAGCTTTCTTT | CASSLFLQGEAFF
TRBD2 | TRBJ2-1 | TRBV11-2 | . | TGTGCCAGCAGCTTGACTAGCGGCCTTGTCAATGAGCAGTTCTTC | CASSLTSGLVNEQFF
. | TRBJ1-5 | TRBV25-1 | . | TGTGCCGCTGGCCAGCCCCAGCATTTT | CAAGQPQHF
. | TRBJ1-4 | TRBV9 | . | TGTGCCAGCAGCGCGCTTGGGGGGGAGTCCGAAAAACTGTTTTTT | CASSALGGESEKLFF
. | TRBJ1-6 | TRBV5-1 | few | TGCGCCAGCAGCTCCGGACTTTGGGGGGTCGATTCACCCCTCCACTTT | CASSSGLWGVDSPLHF
TRBD2 | TRBJ2-1 | TRBV10-3 | . | TGTGCCATCAGTGAGCGTTGGCGGGGGGGCTCGAACAATGAGCAGTTCTTC | CAISERWRGGSNNEQFF
TRBD2 | TRBJ2-3 | TRBV29-1 | . | TGCAGCGTTGAAGATATAGCGGGCCGTATTGATACGCAGTATTTT | CSVEDIAGRIDTQYF
. | TRBJ2-3 | TRBV2 | . | TGTGCCAGCAGTTACATCACAGATACGCAGTATTTT | CASSYITDTQYF
. | TRBJ1-2 | TRBV5-4 | few | TGTGCCAGCAGCTTGGGGGGACATGTTTACGGCTACACCTTC | CASSLGGHVYGYTF
. | TRBJ2-7 | TRBV3-1/TRBV3-2 | . | TGTGCCAGCAGCCCCTTGGGGGGATCCTACGAGCAGTACTTC | CASSPLGGSYEQYF
TRBD1 | TRBJ1-5 | TRBV28 | once | TGTGCCAGCAGTGCCGCCTCGACAGGGGGCCGGCAACAGCCCCAGCATTTT | CASSAASTGGRQQPQHF
. | TRBJ2-2 | TRBV6-5 | few | TGTGCCAGCAGTTCCGAGCAACGCACCGGGGAGCTGTTTTTT | CASSSEQRTGELFF
TRBD1 | TRBJ1-1 | TRBV29-1 | . | TGCAGCGGAGCGGTACAGGGGGGCACTGAAGCTTTCTTT | CSGAVQGGTEAFF
. | TRBJ1-2 | TRBV6-5 | once | TGTGCTCAAGGCAAGGGGGACTATGGCTACACCTTC | CAQGKGDYGYTF
TRBD2 | TRBJ2-7 | TRBV10-3 | . | TGTGCCATCAGTGAGGGCCTAGCGGGGGGGTGGCACGAGCAGTACTTC | CAISEGLAGGWHEQYF
TRBD1 | TRBJ2-3 | TRBV27 | once | TGTGCCAGCAGTTTGCAGGGGGCTAGCACAGATACGCAGTATTTT | CASSLQGASTDTQYF
. | TRBJ1-2 | TRBV5-8 | . | TGTGCCAGCAGCACATATGGCTACACCTTC | CASSTYGYTF
TRBD2 | TRBJ2-1 | TRBV7-2 | . | TGTGCCAGCACAATGGGGGGGAGGGCGAATGAGCAGTTCTTC | CASTMGGRANEQFF